Shown below are 19 T cell receptor beta chains from a single sample sequenced in a study of blood T cell repertoires in COVID-19. Clones were sequenced by immunoSEQ multiplex PCR, and TCRdb holds only the in-frame ones, with some missing. The sample consists of over 35,000 clones, roughly 80% of them appearing once. The sample taken for sequencing was peripheral blood. The receptors originated from a human donor with acute or convalescent COVID-19. The donor label of this sample is uncertain.

The V and J genes are TRBV9 and TRBJ2-1, with 10 bases that match TRBD2. Per germline, CDR1 SGDLS and CDR2 YYNGEE. The V gene end was trimmed by 3 bases and the J gene end by 4 bases; junction bases not matched to a gene: 4. This CDR3 is built from 15 residues. The DNA for the CDR3 is TGTGCCAGCAGCGCTCTAGCGGGGGAATACAATGAGCAGTTCTTC. This codes for CASSALAGEYNEQFF.

Only a few counts were recorded for this clone. V and J are TRBV28 and TRBJ2-7; 9 positions agree with TRBD1. Germline V lookup: CDR1 MDHEN, CDR2 SYDVKM. The CDR3 length is 14 residues. V gave up 5 bases and J gave up 7 bases; unmatched junction bases: 9. This CDR3 reads CASSPPDRGGEQYF. The CDR3 region has the DNA TGTGCCAGCAGTCCCCCGGACAGGGGAGGAGAGCAGTACTTC.

This chain links TRBV2 with TRBJ1-6; D is ambiguous. The V end lost 7 bases, the J end lost 0 bases, and 10 bases lay between the germline ends. There are 15 residues in the CDR3. The germline gives CDR1 SNHLY, CDR2 FYNNEI. DNA for the CDR3: TGTGCCAGCACGGAGTTCGACTCCTATAATTCACCCCTCCACTTT. The encoded protein is CASTEFDSYNSPLHF.

This sequence joins TRBV12-3 or TRBV12-4 and TRBJ1-1; the D is unclear. Trimming shortened V by 7 bases and J by 3 bases, and 12 bases separated the two germline ends. The CDR3 consists of 13 residues. The CDR3 nucleotides read TGTGCCAGCACCCGGGGTAAGGACACTGAAGCTTTCTTT. Residues: CASTRGKDTEAFF.

The chain links TRBV7-3 to TRBJ1-1; tentatively, D is TRBD1 (6 bases). The V gene's germline CDR1 is SGHTA and CDR2 FQGTGA. CDR3 length: 14 residues. V was cut by 4 bases and J by 1 base, with 10 bases left in between. The CDR3 is CASSWGHSNTEAFF. For the CDR3, the DNA is TGTGCCAGCAGCTGGGGACATTCGAACACTGAAGCTTTCTTT.

This sequence joins TRBV19 and TRBJ1-5; tentative D call: TRBD1 (5 bases). Per germline, CDR1 LNHDA and CDR2 SQIVND (reference sequence). The V end lost 9 bases, the J end lost 4 bases, and 10 bases lay between the germline ends. CDR3 length: 12 amino acids. DNA of the CDR3: TGTGCCAGCAGGGATGGTAATCAGCCCCAGCATTTT. Its translation: CASRDGNQPQHF.

This clone was counted once. The chain recombines TRBV6-2 or TRBV6-3 with TRBJ2-5, with 10 nucleotides matching TRBD2. V was pared by 0 bases and J by 2 bases, with 3 bases of the junction left unmatched. The CDR3 totals 16 residues. Looked up from germline, CDR1 is MNHEY and CDR2 is SVGEGT. CDR3 DNA: TGTGCCAGCAGTTACTCGACACTAGCGGGGCAAGAGACCCAGTACTTC. It specifies CASSYSTLAGQETQYF.

This clone was recorded once. The rearrangement links TRBV9 to TRBJ2-3, with TRBD2 identical over 9 bases. Germline V gene sequence: CDR1 SGDLS, CDR2 YYNGEE. V lost 3 bases, J lost 0 bases, and 2 bases stayed unmatched. The CDR3 extends over 15 amino acids. Here the CDR3 DNA reads TGTGCCAGCAGCGGAACTAGCGGGAGCACAGATACGCAGTATTTT. It is translated as CASSGTSGSTDTQYF.

The chain recombines TRBV7-3 with TRBJ2-3, with D possibly matching TRBD2 (6 bases). The germline V and J ends were trimmed by 1 base and 0 bases, with 17 bases remaining between them. Germline CDR1 and CDR2: SGHTA and FQGTGA. The CDR3 spans 18 residues. CDR3 in amino acids: CASSLKAGLPPSTDTQYF. CDR3 DNA: TGTGCCAGCAGCTTAAAAGCGGGCCTACCTCCTAGCACAGATACGCAGTATTTT.

V gene TRBV18 combines with J gene TRBJ1-6; TRBD1 is a possible D gene (6 bases). Germline CDR1 and CDR2: KGHSH and LQKENI. The V and J ends lost 3 bases and 14 bases respectively, with 17 bases between them. This CDR3 region has 14 residues. The CDR3 spells CASSPDRTGQALHF. CDR3 DNA sequence: TGTGCCAGCTCACCCGACAGGACGGGCCAGGCCCTCCACTTT.

This sequence joins TRBV16 and TRBJ1-5; no definite D call. The CDR3 is made up of 15 amino acids. Trimming shortened V by 0 bases and J by 2 bases, and 8 bases separated the two germline ends. In germline, CDR1 is KGHSY, CDR2 FQNENV. The CDR3 reads CASSQSEQGNQPQHF. DNA of the CDR3: TGTGCCAGCAGCCAATCAGAGCAGGGCAATCAGCCCCAGCATTTT. Full variable domain (remainder filled in from reference TRBV16 and TRBJ1-5): GEEVAQTPKHLVRGEGQKAKLYCAPIKGHSYVFWYQQVLKNEFKFLISFQNENVFDETGMPKERFSAKCLPNSPCSLEIQATKLEDSAVYFCASSQSEQGNQPQHFGDGTRLSIL.

The chain couples TRBV6-2 or TRBV6-3 to TRBJ2-4; 7 positions match TRBD2. With 4 bases clipped from V and 7 bases from J, the junction kept 10 bases outside the gene matches. Germline lookup yields CDR1 MNHEY and CDR2 SVGEGT. The CDR3 consists of 15 residues. CDR3 loop: CASSSTGGGRNIQYF. Here the CDR3 DNA reads TGTGCCAGCAGTTCCACGGGCGGGGGTCGGAACATTCAGTACTTC.

The V call is TRBV29-1, the J call TRBJ2-7; D perhaps matches TRBD2 (6 bases). Germline-derived CDR1 and CDR2 are SQVTM and ANQGSEA. V was pared by 6 bases and J by 6 bases, with 21 bases between. There are 14 residues in the CDR3. The CDR3 is CSVEKTGSLVEQYF. As DNA, the CDR3 is TGCAGCGTGGAAAAGACCGGGAGTTTAGTCGAGCAGTACTTC.

V gene TRBV7-2 combines with J gene TRBJ2-7; 11 nucleotides line up with TRBD2. The germline V gene encodes CDR1 SGHTA and CDR2 FQGNSA. With 3 bases clipped from V and 5 bases from J, the junction kept 3 bases outside the gene matches. The CDR3 runs to 14 residues. This chain's CDR3 is CASSFSGGANEQYF. DNA of the CDR3: TGTGCCAGCAGCTTTAGCGGGGGGGCTAACGAGCAGTACTTC. The entire variable domain, with the rest obtained from reference TRBV7-2 and TRBJ2-7, is as follows: GAGVSQSPSNKVTEKGKDVELRCDPISGHTALYWYRQSLGQGLEFLIYFQGNSAPDKSGLPSDRFSAERTGGSVSTLTIQRTQQEDSAVYLCASSFSGGANEQYFGPGTRLTVT.

The chain uses TRBV27 and TRBJ1-5; 10 positions match TRBD1. V gave up 3 bases and J gave up 5 bases; unmatched junction bases: 4. The CDR3 has 15 amino acids. The germline gives CDR1 MNHEY, CDR2 SMNVEV (reference sequence). The CDR3 protein is CASSFGTGVDQPQHF. The CDR3 nucleotides read TGTGCCAGCAGTTTCGGGACAGGGGTTGATCAGCCCCAGCATTTT.

The V and J genes are TRBV5-1 and TRBJ1-1, with 9 bases that match TRBD1. From germline, CDR1 is SGHRS and CDR2 YFSETQ. V was pared by 4 bases and J by 3 bases, with 4 bases of the junction left unmatched. CDR3 length: 14 residues. CDR3 in amino acids: CASSVRTGDTEAFF. CDR3 in DNA: TGCGCCAGCAGCGTACGGACAGGGGACACTGAAGCTTTCTTT.

A remark on this clone: This specimen includes other DNA sequences encoding the same CDR3. The chain recombines TRBV5-4 with TRBJ2-5, with 7 bases fitting TRBD1. The CDR3 has 14 amino acids. Germline CDR1 SGHNT, CDR2 YYREEE (reference sequence). Germline trimming cut 4 bases from V and 9 bases from J; bases unmatched to any gene: 12. CDR3 sequence reads: CASSHNRGLGAQYF. DNA of the CDR3: TGTGCCAGCAGCCATAACAGGGGATTGGGGGCCCAGTACTTC. Full variable domain (rest looked up from reference TRBV5-4 and TRBJ2-5): ETGVTQSPTHLIKTRGQQVTLRCSSQSGHNTVSWYQQALGQGPQFIFQYYREEENGRGNFPPRFSGLQFPNYSSELNVNALELDDSALYLCASSHNRGLGAQYFGPGTRLLVL.

This chain links TRBV29-1 with TRBJ1-1, with 9 bases matching TRBD1. This CDR3 is built from 17 residues. CDR1 is SQVTM, CDR2 ANQGSEA, per germline. Unmatched junction bases numbered 15, after V lost 2 bases and J lost 5 bases. This CDR3 reads CSVEPVPGQGLGTEAFF. The CDR3 coding sequence is TGCAGCGTTGAACCCGTCCCGGGACAGGGTTTAGGAACTGAAGCTTTCTTT.

This sequence joins TRBV4-1 and TRBJ1-1; D might be TRBD1 (6 bases). Germline assignment: CDR1 MGHRA and CDR2 YSYEKL. CDR3 length equals 18 residues. The V gene lost 0 bases and the J gene lost 0 bases, with 17 bases spanning the gap. The chain's CDR3 is CASSQDTAGVGMNTEAFF. DNA of the CDR3: TGCGCCAGCAGCCAAGATACTGCAGGGGTCGGCATGAACACTGAAGCTTTCTTT.